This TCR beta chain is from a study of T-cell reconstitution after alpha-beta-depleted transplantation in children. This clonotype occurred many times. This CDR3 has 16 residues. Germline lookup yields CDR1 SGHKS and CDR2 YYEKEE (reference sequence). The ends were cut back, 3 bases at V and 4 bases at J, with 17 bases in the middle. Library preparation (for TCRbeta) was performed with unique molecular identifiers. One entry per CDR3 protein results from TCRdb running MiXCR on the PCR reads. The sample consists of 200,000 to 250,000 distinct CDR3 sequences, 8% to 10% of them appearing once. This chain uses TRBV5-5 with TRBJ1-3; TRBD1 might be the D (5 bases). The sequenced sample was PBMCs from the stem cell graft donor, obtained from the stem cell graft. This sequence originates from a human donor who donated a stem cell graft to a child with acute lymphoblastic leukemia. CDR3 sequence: CASSSSGNLGGNTIYF. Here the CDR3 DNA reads TGTGCCAGCAGCTCCTCAGGGAATCTTGGAGGAAACACCATATATTTT.